This T cell receptor (beta chain) is drawn from a study of regulatory T cells in long-lasting Graves disease. Sample time point: newly diagnosed GD, antithyroid drugs for less than 3 months. After RNA was extracted from PBMCs, the TCR library was made from it. Library construction for TCR beta used iRepertoire HTBI primers and Arm-PCR of CDR3 regions. In the original analysis: Samples jointly harbored 62 TRBV and more than eleven TRBJ segments. Via MiXCR, TCRdb re-called the multiplex PCR reads, giving one row per CDR3 protein. The V and J calls were determined by TCRdb, not by the authors. The sample records roughly 610,000 distinct CDR3 sequences, about 16% being singletons. This CDR3 has 15 amino acids. Per germline, CDR1 MNHNS and CDR2 SASEGT. Between the trimmed V and J ends, which lost 6 bases and 0 bases, there was a span of 12 bases. These data were also reused for a study on T cells in Graves' hyperthyroidism and ophthalmopathy. According to that study: Among the patients, aged 18 to 65, hyperthyroidism was newly diagnosed and had lasted under 2 months. Lactation, pregnancy, other autoimmune disease or uncontrolled infection excluded patients. Using the HTBI primer set, a first-round RT-PCR was run on the TCR CDR3.

This chain uses TRBV6-1 with TRBJ1-5; unclear D gene. The sequence came from a woman in her thirties with Graves disease. The material was peripheral blood mononuclear cells (PBMCs), obtained at new diagnosis, from a patient treated with antithyroid drugs. The CDR3 loop reads CASSQDGYSNQPQHF. The CDR3 DNA follows: TGTGCCAGCAGCCAAGACGGATATAGCAATCAGCCCCAGCATTTT.